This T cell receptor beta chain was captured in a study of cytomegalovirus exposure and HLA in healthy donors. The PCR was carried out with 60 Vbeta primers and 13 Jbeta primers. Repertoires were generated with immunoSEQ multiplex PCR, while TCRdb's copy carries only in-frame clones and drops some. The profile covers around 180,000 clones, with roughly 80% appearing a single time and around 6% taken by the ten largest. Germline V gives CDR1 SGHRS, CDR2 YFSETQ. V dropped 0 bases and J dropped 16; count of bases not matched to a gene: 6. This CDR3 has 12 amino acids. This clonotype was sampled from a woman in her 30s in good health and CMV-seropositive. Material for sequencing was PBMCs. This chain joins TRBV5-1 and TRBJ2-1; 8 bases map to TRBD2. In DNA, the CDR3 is TGCGCCAGCAGCTTGGAGGGACTAGAAGGATTCTTC. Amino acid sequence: CASSLEGLEGFF.